The rows below give T cell receptor beta chains drawn from one sample of a study of early T cells in non-severe SARS-CoV-2 infection. MiXCR, run by TCRdb on the 5' RACE reads, gives a single entry per CDR3 protein. The sample has some 96,000 distinct CDR3 sequences; 15% are singletons. The sample consisted of whole blood. The receptors originated from an adult who was a healthcare worker with PCR-confirmed SARS-CoV-2 infection or an uninfected control (not recorded which). The CDR3 runs from the conserved cysteine through the conserved F or W. Fields, in order: V gene, D gene, J gene, clone size, CDR3 protein, CDR3 DNA. The D gene is left open where the match is weak. Clone size is shown for a subset of rows, as once, few, many or a class of expanded clone.

TRBV19	TRBD1	TRBJ2-3	few	CASRQGGGTQYF	TGTGCCAGTCGACAGGGGGGCGGTACGCAGTATTTT
TRBV24-1	-	TRBJ2-1	-	CATSDVERNEQFF	TGTGCCACCAGTGATGTGGAAAGGAATGAGCAGTTCTTC
TRBV6-6	-	TRBJ2-7	few	CASSFDRPQSSYEQYF	TGTGCCAGCAGTTTCGACAGGCCCCAGTCCTCCTACGAGCAGTACTTC
TRBV7-3	TRBD2	TRBJ2-3	few	CASSLGTSPDTQYF	TGTGCCAGCAGCTTAGGGACTAGCCCAGATACGCAGTATTTT
TRBV4-1	TRBD2	TRBJ2-1	many	CASSPEIAGGFEQFF	TGCGCCAGCAGCCCGGAGATAGCGGGAGGATTTGAGCAGTTCTTC
TRBV4-1	-	TRBJ2-1	many	CASSRGLHWEQFF	TGCGCCAGCAGCCGCGGATTACATTGGGAGCAGTTCTTC
TRBV7-9	-	TRBJ2-2	few	CASSSKPGGANTGELFF	TGTGCCAGCAGCTCAAAGCCCGGCGGCGCGAACACCGGGGAGCTGTTTTTT
TRBV10-2	-	TRBJ2-1	few	CASRDPNNEQFF	TGCGCCAGCAGGGACCCAAACAATGAGCAGTTCTTC
TRBV9	-	TRBJ2-7	-	CASSVGIGTENWSQYF	TGTGCCAGCAGCGTGGGAATCGGGACCGAGAACTGGTCGCAGTACTTC
TRBV3-1	-	TRBJ1-1	-	CASSQESTEAFF	TGTGCCAGCAGCCAAGAAAGCACTGAAGCTTTCTTT
TRBV27	-	TRBJ2-7	-	CASREAFRDEQYF	TGTGCCAGCAGGGAGGCGTTTCGCGACGAGCAGTACTTC
TRBV12-3/TRBV12-4	-	TRBJ2-2	few	CASSPQGTGGELFF	TGTGCCAGCAGTCCCCAGGGGACGGGCGGGGAGCTGTTTTTT
TRBV20-1	-	TRBJ2-4	few	CSARSRVGAGFRDIQYF	TGCAGTGCTAGGTCCCGGGTAGGGGCAGGGTTCCGGGACATTCAGTACTTC
TRBV6-5	-	TRBJ2-6	few	CASSRTPSGANVLTF	TGTGCCAGCAGTCGGACACCCTCTGGGGCCAACGTCCTGACTTTC
TRBV6-6	TRBD2	TRBJ2-5	few	CASSFVAGVETQYF	TGTGCCAGCAGTTTTGTAGCGGGAGTAGAGACCCAGTACTTC
TRBV27	-	TRBJ2-7	few	CASSLSVGSSYEQYF	TGTGCCAGCAGTTTATCAGTAGGGAGCTCCTACGAGCAGTACTTC
TRBV11-2	-	TRBJ1-3	-	CASSLDLALAGNTIYF	TGTGCCAGCAGCTTAGATCTGGCATTAGCTGGAAACACCATATATTTT
TRBV20-1	-	TRBJ2-3	-	CSAAMINTDTQYF	TGCAGTGCCGCAATGATTAATACAGATACGCAGTATTTT
TRBV12-3/TRBV12-4	-	TRBJ2-3	-	CASSLGESDTQYF	TGTGCCAGCAGTCTAGGGGAGTCAGATACGCAGTATTTT
TRBV9	-	TRBJ2-2	few	CASGGLNTGELFF	TGTGCCAGCGGCGGACTAAACACCGGGGAGCTGTTTTTT
TRBV6-5	-	TRBJ2-1	-	CASAGESYNEQFF	TGTGCCAGTGCTGGGGAGTCCTACAATGAGCAGTTCTTC
TRBV6-1	TRBD1	TRBJ1-5	few	CASSLTGALNQPQHF	TGTGCCAGCAGTCTTACAGGGGCGCTCAATCAGCCCCAGCATTTT
TRBV6-5	-	TRBJ2-7	few	CASSYSGAQEQYF	TGTGCCAGCAGTTACTCTGGGGCCCAGGAGCAGTACTTC